One sample yielded the 15 T cell receptor beta chains listed below, sequenced in a study of TIL therapy for anti-PD-1-resistant metastatic lung cancer (dated by TCRdb to the early 2020s). The immunoSEQ v3 hsTCRB kit was used to amplify TCR beta CDR3 regions from genomic DNA through bias-controlled multiplex PCR. Imported from immuneACCESS, the table was reduced by TCRdb to in-frame sequences with V and J called. These copies leave out some clones; in studies compared against another copy, an unresolved V gene accounts for under half, and the cause of the remainder is not known. This sample has roughly 7,000 clones in its table, and about 61% of those were observed once. The ten largest clones capture roughly 7.7% of the sample. The intended sense of this specimen's time point label: pre-treatment sample, taken before nivolumab and TIL therapy. Excised metastases, mostly pleural nodules or supraclavicular lymph nodes, were used as baseline tumor samples and were taken from the same resection from which TIL were grown.

The sample here was tumor tissue, taken at baseline. These receptors all stem from a person aged 25 to 80 with non-small cell lung cancer.

The chain recombines TRBV9 with TRBJ1-6, with no clear D. V was cut by 0 bases and J by 9 bases, with 4 bases left in between. The CDR3 is 12 residues long. Per germline, CDR1 SGDLS and CDR2 YYNGEE. CDR3 bases: TGTGCCAGCAGCGTAGGGAGTTCACCCCTCCACTTT. It encodes CASSVGSSPLHF.

The chain joins TRBV6-6 to TRBJ1-2, with no clear D. The V and J ends lost 4 bases and 4 bases respectively, with 13 bases between them. Germline CDR1 is MNHNY and CDR2 is SVGAGI (reference sequence). The CDR3 has 14 residues. The CDR3 loop reads CASSSTSQSYGYTF. The CDR3, as DNA: TGTGCCAGCAGTTCGACATCCCAAAGCTATGGCTACACCTTC.

V and J are TRBV19 and TRBJ1-6, with no clear D. The length of the CDR3 is 14 residues. Trimming pared 7 bases from V and 6 bases from J, leaving 13 bases between. Looked up from germline, CDR1 is LNHDA and CDR2 is SQIVND (reference sequence). Here the CDR3 DNA reads TGTGCCAGTACGAATAACCATCTTAATTCACCCCTCCACTTT. Its protein product is CASTNNHLNSPLHF.

The rearrangement uses TRBV6-2 or TRBV6-3 and TRBJ2-5; tentatively, D is TRBD1 (5 bases). There are 14 residues in the CDR3. Per germline, CDR1 MNHEY and CDR2 SVGEGT. V dropped 5 bases and J dropped 5 bases, with 15 bases sitting between them. As DNA, the CDR3 is TGTGCCAGCAGTCAGACAGCGAAGAGGGAGACCCAGTACTTC. The encoded protein is CASSQTAKRETQYF.

The rearrangement joins TRBV7-2 to TRBJ1-4; D call uncertain. CDR3 size: 13 residues. CDR1 is SGHTA and CDR2 is FQGNSA in the germline V gene. The ends were cut back, 5 bases at V and 8 bases at J, with 12 bases in the middle. CDR3 amino acids: CASSVRYREKLFF. DNA of the CDR3: TGTGCCAGCAGCGTCCGGTATCGGGAAAAACTGTTTTTT.

The chain links TRBV7-2 to TRBJ2-1; D is undetermined. Trimming left V 3 bases short and J 4 bases short, with 7 bases between. This CDR3 has 13 residues. CDR1 and CDR2 (germline): SGHTA, FQGNSA. CDR3 protein: CASSLSSYNEQFF. The CDR3 bases are TGTGCCAGCAGCTTGAGCTCTTACAATGAGCAGTTCTTC.

This chain uses TRBV6-5 with TRBJ2-5; the D gene could be TRBD1 or TRBD2 (5 bases each). Trimming left V 7 bases short and J 7 bases short, with 19 bases between. This CDR3 contains 14 residues. Germline V gene data show CDR1 as MNHEY and CDR2 as SVGAGI. The CDR3 coding sequence is TGTGCCAGCATAACAACTTCAACGGGGACGACCCAGTACTTC. Its translation: CASITTSTGTTQYF.

This clone qualifies as medium-sized. The chain combines TRBV7-2 with TRBJ1-2, with D tentatively TRBD1 (6 bases). Germline V gene data show CDR1 as SGHTA and CDR2 as FQGNSA. The V gene lost 0 bases and the J gene lost 7 bases, with 12 bases spanning the gap. The CDR3 loop spans 14 amino acids. Written as DNA, the CDR3 is TGTGCCAGCAGCTTAGCACAGGGACGCGGTGGCTACACCTTC. This codes for CASSLAQGRGGYTF.

In this sample, this clone turned up a few times. The rearrangement joins TRBV30 to TRBJ1-1, with 7 bases that match TRBD1. The germline V gene has CDR1 GTSNPN and CDR2 SVGIG (reference sequence). The CDR3 totals 10 residues. V was pared by 5 bases and J by 10 bases, with 4 bases of the junction left unmatched. The CDR3 region is CAWVRQGAFF. The CDR3 nucleotides read TGTGCCTGGGTTAGACAGGGAGCTTTCTTT.

The chain links TRBV5-1 to TRBJ1-1; D is uncertain. Trimming pared 2 bases from V and 1 base from J, leaving 15 bases between. Germline V CDR1 and CDR2: SGHRS, YFSETQ. The CDR3 has 16 amino acids. In nucleotides, the CDR3 is TGCGCCAGCAGCTTAGGAGACACTCGTCCGAACACTGAAGCTTTCTTT. Encoded protein: CASSLGDTRPNTEAFF.

This clone showed up just a few times. The chain is built from TRBV14 and TRBJ1-3; a possible D gene is TRBD1 (6 bases). V was clipped by 4 bases and J by 0 bases, with 7 bases between them. Germline V gives CDR1 SGHDN, CDR2 FVKESK. The CDR3 totals 14 residues. The CDR3 DNA reads as TGTGCCAGCAGCCCGGGACACTCTGGAAACACCATATATTTT. Protein product: CASSPGHSGNTIYF.

This chain uses TRBV6-6 with TRBJ1-4, with 10 bases matching TRBD1. The junction had 9 bases not matched to a gene; V was cut back by 6 bases and J by 8 bases. Germline V gene data show CDR1 as MNHNY and CDR2 as SVGAGI (reference sequence). The CDR3 runs to 15 residues. The CDR3 region has the DNA TGTGCCAGCAGCTCAACTCCGACAGGGGGCGAAAAACTGTTTTTT. The encoded protein is CASSSTPTGGEKLFF.

This chain uses TRBV3-1 (or the pseudogene TRBV3-2) with TRBJ2-1; D is perhaps TRBD1 or TRBD2 (6 bases each). CDR1 and CDR2 from the germline V gene are LGHDT and YNNKEL (reference sequence). V dropped 4 bases and J dropped 4 bases, with 14 bases sitting between them. This CDR3 has 15 residues. The CDR3: CASSPRGGLYNEQFF. Here the CDR3 DNA reads TGTGCCAGCAGCCCACGAGGGGGGCTTTACAATGAGCAGTTCTTC.

The V gene is TRBV6-1, the J gene TRBJ2-7; possible D gene TRBD2, 6 bases. Per the germline V gene, CDR1 is MNHNS and CDR2 is SASEGT. This CDR3 contains 15 residues. V was cut by 3 bases and J by 0 bases, with 12 bases left in between. Written as DNA, the CDR3 is TGTGCCAGCAGTGAGGAGGGGATTAGCTCCTACGAGCAGTACTTC. It specifies CASSEEGISSYEQYF.

This clone was seen only once. V usage is TRBV7-8 and J usage is TRBJ2-3, with 7 bases fitting TRBD1. V lost 4 bases to trimming and J lost 2 bases; unmatched junction nucleotides: 6. CDR3 size: 15 residues. Per the germline V gene, CDR1 is SGHVS and CDR2 is FQNEAQ. The CDR3 DNA is TGTGCCAGCAGCTGGAGGACAGGCTCCACAGATACGCAGTATTTT. Translation: CASSWRTGSTDTQYF.